This paragraph covers one T cell receptor (beta chain) sequence. Antigen: not known. The sample is drawn from a study of cytomegalovirus exposure and HLA in healthy donors. Study information: Most genotyped donors, approximately 77% of roughly 400, had Caucasian-associated genetic ancestry.

Researchers ran the PCR with 60 Vbeta and 13 Jbeta primers. TCRdb's table, derived via immunoSEQ multiplex PCR, lists solely in-frame clones and lacks some. The sample shows 250,000 to 300,000 clones, over 90% of them seen only once. Study-level findings and limits: In a later analysis, productive TCRs from donors in an Asian-associated ancestry cluster reportedly carried fewer N-insertions than the cohort mean.

Per germline, CDR1 LNHNV and CDR2 YYDKDF (reference sequence). The CDR3 extends over 15 amino acids. The V gene lost 4 bases and the J gene lost 0 bases, with 12 bases spanning the gap. The chain carries TRBV15 and TRBJ1-2; tentative D call: TRBD1 (6 bases). This sequence originates from a girl between 2 and 10 years old in good health and CMV-seronegative. Sequencing was performed on PBMCs. Here the CDR3 DNA reads TGTGCCACCAGCACCCGGACAGCTTCTAACTATGGCTACACCTTC. Its protein product is CATSTRTASNYGYTF.